Listed below are T cell receptor beta chains from one sample, sequenced in a study of T-cell reconstitution after alpha-beta-depleted transplantation in children. TCRdb called the PCR reads again in MiXCR, with one record for every CDR3 protein. The table shows about 470,000 distinct CDR3 sequences, with around 46% occurring only once. The starting material was PBMCs, obtained before TCRalphabeta/CD19-depleted stem cell transplant. Receptors were obtained from a girl aged 2-15 years with aplastic anemia, due to receive a stem cell transplant. CDR3s include the opening cysteine and the closing phenylalanine or tryptophan. Each record gives: clone size, D gene, CDR3 length, J gene, V gene, CDR3 protein, CDR3 DNA. D genes are given only for firm matches. Not all rows give a size; the values are once, few, many and, for expanded clones, a class.

>NA|TRBD2|15|TRBJ2-1|TRBV20-1
CSAPLAGSSYNEQFF
TGCAGTGCTCCACTAGCGGGGAGCTCCTACAATGAGCAGTTCTTC
>NA|NA|13|TRBJ2-4|TRBV30
CAWSGSGNNIQYF
TGTGCCTGGAGTGGTTCGGGGAACAACATTCAGTACTTC
>NA|NA|14|TRBJ2-1|TRBV20-1
CSARIGESYNEQFF
TGCAGTGCTAGAATAGGGGAGTCCTACAATGAGCAGTTCTTC
>NA|TRBD1|15|TRBJ1-1|TRBV28
CASSGWTGRNTEAFF
TGTGCCAGCAGTGGCTGGACAGGCCGAAACACTGAAGCTTTCTTT
>many|NA|13|TRBJ2-7|TRBV7-9
CASSSFQGYEQYF
TGTGCCAGCAGCTCATTCCAGGGTTACGAGCAGTACTTC
>many|NA|12|TRBJ1-2|TRBV28
CASSLGTYGYTF
TGTGCCAGCAGTTTAGGGACTTATGGCTACACCTTC
>once|TRBD2|14|TRBJ2-1|TRBV29-1
CSVRGGTRDNEQFF
TGCAGCGTTCGGGGGGGGACTAGAGACAATGAGCAGTTCTTC
>NA|NA|14|TRBJ2-7|TRBV10-3
CAISEWGDSYEQYF
TGTGCCATCAGTGAGTGGGGGGACAGCTACGAGCAGTACTTC
>few|NA|15|TRBJ1-2|TRBV12-3/TRBV12-4
CASSSYLPQTDGYTF
TGTGCCAGCAGTTCGTACCTTCCTCAGACGGATGGCTACACCTTC
>many|NA|16|TRBJ2-6|TRBV5-5
CASGQGWYSGANVLTF
TGTGCCAGCGGGCAGGGCTGGTACTCTGGGGCCAACGTCCTGACTTTC
>many|NA|14|TRBJ1-1|TRBV18
CASGPTRVNTEAFF
TGTGCCAGCGGCCCCACAAGAGTCAACACTGAAGCTTTCTTT
>NA|TRBD1|15|TRBJ2-3|TRBV27
CASRTDRAVSGTQYF
TGTGCCAGCAGAACAGACAGGGCGGTTTCGGGTACGCAGTATTTT
>NA|NA|15|TRBJ2-1|TRBV20-1
CSARDLAADYNEQFF
TGCAGTGCTAGAGACCTAGCAGCGGACTACAATGAGCAGTTCTTC
>NA|NA|12|TRBJ2-7|TRBV6-5
CASSKPQGGEYF
TGTGCCAGCAGTAAACCTCAGGGGGGGGAATACTTC
>NA|NA|11|TRBJ1-3|TRBV12-3/TRBV12-4
CASSFGYTIYF
TGTGCCAGCAGTTTCGGGTACACCATATATTTT
>many|NA|14|TRBJ2-3|TRBV7-3
CASSFRASTDTQYF
TGTGCCAGCAGCTTCCGCGCTAGCACAGATACGCAGTATTTT
>once|NA|12|TRBJ1-5|TRBV7-9
CASSTINQPQHF
TGTGCCAGCAGCACCATAAATCAGCCCCAGCATTTT
>NA|TRBD2|15|TRBJ2-7|TRBV28
CASREGTSGIYEQYF
TGTGCCAGCAGGGAAGGGACTAGCGGGATCTACGAGCAGTACTTC
>NA|TRBD2|15|TRBJ2-5|TRBV9
CASSALAGVGETQYF
TGTGCCAGCAGCGCTCTAGCGGGAGTCGGGGAGACCCAGTACTTC
>few|NA|13|TRBJ1-1|TRBV29-1
CSPTREGNTEAFF
TGCAGCCCCACAAGAGAGGGGAACACTGAAGCTTTCTTT
>NA|TRBD1|11|TRBJ1-1|TRBV29-1
CSVGRGTEAFF
TGCAGCGTTGGCAGGGGGACTGAAGCTTTCTTT
>many|NA|16|TRBJ2-6|TRBV5-1
CASRAGQTPGANVLTF
TGCGCCAGCAGAGCGGGACAGACCCCTGGGGCCAACGTCCTGACTTTC
>NA|TRBD2|16|TRBJ2-1|TRBV7-3
CASSLTGAGGQNEQFF
TGTGCCAGCAGCTTAACGGGGGCGGGGGGGCAGAATGAGCAGTTCTTC
>NA|NA|15|TRBJ2-5|TRBV28
CASSNSWGALETQYF
TGTGCCAGCAGTAACAGTTGGGGCGCGTTGGAGACCCAGTACTTC
>many|NA|13|TRBJ1-6|TRBV12-3/TRBV12-4
CASTTVFDSPLHF
TGTGCCAGCACGACAGTCTTCGATTCACCCCTCCACTTT
>NA|NA|13|TRBJ1-5|TRBV7-6
CASSLDGGSPQHF
TGTGCCAGCAGCTTAGATGGCGGCAGCCCCCAGCATTTT
>NA|NA|13|TRBJ2-5|TRBV29-1
CSATQTSQETQYF
TGCAGCGCAACGCAGACGTCCCAAGAGACCCAGTACTTC
>many|NA|13|TRBJ2-7|TRBV7-9
CASSQEASYEQYF
TGTGCCAGCAGCCAAGAGGCGTCCTACGAGCAGTACTTC
>NA|NA|15|TRBJ1-1|TRBV5-1
CASSLSAAGNTEAFF
TGCGCCAGCAGCTTGTCTGCGGCCGGGAACACTGAAGCTTTCTTT
>NA|TRBD1|14|TRBJ2-2|TRBV20-1
CSARGQGADGELFF
TGCAGTGCTAGGGGACAGGGGGCTGACGGGGAGCTTTTTTTT
>NA|NA|14|TRBJ1-1|TRBV29-1
CSGSLGLSNTEAFF
TGCAGCGGGTCCCTGGGACTGTCGAACACTGAAGCTTTCTTT
>NA|TRBD1|15|TRBJ2-2|TRBV5-1
CASSFGTGGTGELFF
TGCGCCAGCAGCTTCGGGACAGGGGGCACCGGGGAGCTGTTTTTT
>NA|NA|13|TRBJ2-7|TRBV28
CASTTYSDYEQYF
TGTGCCAGCACTACCTATAGCGACTACGAGCAGTACTTC